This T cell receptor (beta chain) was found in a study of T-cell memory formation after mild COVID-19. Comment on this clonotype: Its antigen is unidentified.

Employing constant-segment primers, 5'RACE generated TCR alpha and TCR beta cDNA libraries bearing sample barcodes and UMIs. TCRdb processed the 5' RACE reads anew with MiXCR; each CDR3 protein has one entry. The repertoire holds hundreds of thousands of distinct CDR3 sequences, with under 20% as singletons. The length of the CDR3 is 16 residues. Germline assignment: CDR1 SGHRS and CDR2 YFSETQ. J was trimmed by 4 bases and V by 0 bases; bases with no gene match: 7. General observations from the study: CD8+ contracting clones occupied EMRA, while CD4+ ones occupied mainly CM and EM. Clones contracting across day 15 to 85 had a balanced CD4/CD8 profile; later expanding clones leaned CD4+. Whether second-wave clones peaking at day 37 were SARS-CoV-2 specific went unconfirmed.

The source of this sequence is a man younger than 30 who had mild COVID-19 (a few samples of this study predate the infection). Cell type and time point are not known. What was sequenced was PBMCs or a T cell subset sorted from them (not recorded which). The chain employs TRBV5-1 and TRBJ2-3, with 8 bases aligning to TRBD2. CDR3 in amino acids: CASSLALGGASDTQYF. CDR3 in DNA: TGCGCCAGCAGCTTGGCCCTCGGGGGGGCCTCAGATACGCAGTATTTT.